This passage covers 7 T cell receptor beta chains from one sample sequenced in a study of tumor and adjacent non-tumor tissue in lung cancer. No cell sorting was done before RNA was extracted from the tissue. The normal lung tissue was taken more than 3 cm from the tumor edge. TCRbeta libraries were built with three rounds of nested PCR, modified from ARM-PCR. MiXCR was run by TCRdb on the multiplex PCR reads, yielding one entry per CDR3 protein. The sample lists 80,000 to 130,000 distinct CDR3 sequences, roughly two thirds occurring once. Sequencing used distant non-tumor lung tissue. Receptors were obtained from a man aged 25 to 40 with non-small cell lung cancer.

On this clonotype itself: One base away lies a much larger clone, so this may be a sequencing read error. The chain uses TRBV5-4 and TRBJ2-7; TRBD1 aligns across 9 bases. The V gene's germline CDR1 is SGHNT and CDR2 YYREEE (reference sequence). The trim removed 4 bases at V and 4 bases at J, leaving 9 bases unmatched. This CDR3 is 15 amino acids long. CDR3 nucleotides: TGTGCCAGCAGCGCCGGACAGGGGACCCTTTACGAGCAGTACTTC. Translated, it gives CASSAGQGTLYEQYF.

A note on this clonotype: This may be a read error: a much more frequent sequence differs by one nucleotide. CDR3: CANSQDSAGPSYEQYF. In nucleotides, the CDR3 is TGCGCCAACAGCCAAGATTCGGCAGGACCCAGCTACGAGCAGTACTTC. The V and J genes are TRBV4-1 and TRBJ2-7, with D uncertain. This CDR3 has 16 amino acids. The germline gives CDR1 MGHRA, CDR2 YSYEKL.

This sequence joins TRBV20-1 and TRBJ1-5, with 7 bases lining up with TRBD1. The CDR3 sequence is 18 residues long. V lost 4 bases, J lost 0 bases, and 15 bases stayed unmatched. The germline V gene encodes CDR1 DFQATT and CDR2 SNEGSKA (reference sequence). The CDR3 nucleotides read TGCAGTGCTATCGGTCCGGGACAGCAATTCAATAGCAATCAGCCCCAGCATTTT. Its translation: CSAIGPGQQFNSNQPQHF.

This clonotype was picked up many times. The chain is built from TRBV4-3 and TRBJ1-5; no firm D call. There are 14 residues in the CDR3. Germline CDR1 LGHNA, CDR2 YSLEER. V was shortened by 4 bases and J by 5 bases, with 12 bases between the two germline ends. In DNA form, the CDR3 reads TGCGCCAGCAGCCCGGACGGTGGGGATCAGCCCCAGCATTTT. Protein product: CASSPDGGDQPQHF.

This clonotype showed up just once. At one of its ends the junction is not consistent with the germline gene, which may arise from a read error. V and J are TRBV12-3 or TRBV12-4 and TRBJ1-5, with 9 bases fitting TRBD1. The CDR3 loop spans 16 amino acids. Here the CDR3 DNA reads TGTGCCAGCAGTTTAGATGGGACAGGGCTTAATCAGTCCCACCATTTT. It is translated as CASSLDGTGLNQSHHF.

For this clonotype: It is likely a read error, because the conserved phenylalanine at the end of the CDR3 is missing. The chain combines TRBV20-1 with TRBJ1-1; the match to TRBD1 covers 7 bases. The V segment lost 8 bases and the J segment 1 base; nucleotides outside the gene matches: 16. This CDR3 has 16 amino acids. Germline CDR1 is DFQATT and CDR2 is SNEGSKA (reference sequence). For the CDR3, the DNA is TGCAGTTCTGGGGGCTGGGGACAGCCACCGAACACTGAAGCTTTCTCA. Residues: CSSGGWGQPPNTEAFS.

The chain carries TRBV20-1 and TRBJ2-5, with a weak D call TRBD1 (5 bases). Germline V gene sequence: CDR1 DFQATT, CDR2 SNEGSKA (reference sequence). CDR3 length: 13 residues. V dropped 3 bases and J dropped 5 bases, with 13 bases sitting between them. In DNA form, the CDR3 reads TGCAGTGCTAGCGATCACGACAGCGAGACCCAGTACTTC. Translation: CSASDHDSETQYF.